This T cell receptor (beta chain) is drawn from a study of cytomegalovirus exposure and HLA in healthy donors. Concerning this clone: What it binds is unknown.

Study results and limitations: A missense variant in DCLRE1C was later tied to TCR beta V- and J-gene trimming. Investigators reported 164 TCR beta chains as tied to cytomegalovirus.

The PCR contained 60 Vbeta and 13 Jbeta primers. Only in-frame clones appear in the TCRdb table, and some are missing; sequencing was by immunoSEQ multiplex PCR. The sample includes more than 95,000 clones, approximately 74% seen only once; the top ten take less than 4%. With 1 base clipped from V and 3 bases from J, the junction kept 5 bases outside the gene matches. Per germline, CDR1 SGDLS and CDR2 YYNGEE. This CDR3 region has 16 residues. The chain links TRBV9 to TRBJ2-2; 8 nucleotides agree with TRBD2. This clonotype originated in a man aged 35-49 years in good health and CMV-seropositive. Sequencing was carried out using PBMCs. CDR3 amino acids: CASSVSASGHTGELFF. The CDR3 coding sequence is TGTGCCAGCAGCGTATCGGCTAGCGGGCACACCGGGGAGCTGTTTTTT.